The source of this T cell receptor (beta chain) is a study of blood T cell repertoires in COVID-19. About the study: The samples span acute and convalescent COVID-19 from the United States, Italy and Spain. PBMCs, B-cell-depleted T cells, or T cells provided the cDNA or gDNA that made up the material.

This CDR3 contains 14 residues. Germline CDR1 SQVTM, CDR2 ANQGSEA. Trimming stripped 3 bases from V and 2 bases from J, with 11 bases between. In the source study's methods: From reference gene primer amplification, estimates of nucleated cell counts were derived. Sequenced by immunoSEQ multiplex PCR; TCRdb stores in-frame clones only, minus some. V and J calls and clone size are given by that table; D and trimming were obtained from the DNA. The sample consists of nearly 110,000 clones, about 91% of them appearing once. This TCR derives from a man aged 50 to 59 with active or convalescent COVID-19. Sample: peripheral blood. This chain joins TRBV29-1 and TRBJ2-1; tentative D call: TRBD1 (5 bases). The CDR3 spells CSVEVSGTYNEQFF. As DNA, the CDR3 is TGCAGCGTTGAGGTATCAGGGACCTACAATGAGCAGTTCTTC.